This TCR beta chain was sequenced for a study of T cell repertoires in cytomegalovirus infection. This clonotype was counted ten times or more. This CDR3 region has 13 residues. V lost 7 bases to trimming and J lost 4 bases, with 13 bases between them. Looked up from germline, CDR1 is MDHEN and CDR2 is SYDVKM. TCRdb re-called the reads with MiXCR, one entry per CDR3 protein. The sample yields 450,000 to 600,000 distinct CDR3 sequences, about 11% seen once. The chain couples TRBV28 to TRBJ1-2, with D perhaps TRBD1 (5 bases). The specimen sequenced was PBMCs. This clonotype was sampled from a human donor in good health (CMV status not recorded). Some clones in this sample may be carry-over from other donors' samples. Here the CDR3 reads CASTQGPLYGYTF. The CDR3 DNA sequence: TGTGCCAGCACCCAGGGTCCTCTCTATGGCTACACCTTC.